This TCR beta chain was identified in a study of T-cell reconstitution after alpha-beta-depleted transplantation in children (dated by TCRdb to the mid-2010s). With respect to the entire study: T-cell immune reconstitution after TCRalphabeta/CD19-depleted allogeneic hematopoietic cell transplantation in children was quantitatively tracked in the study by means of TCR repertoire profiling. Beyond this particular receptor, the publication reports: Over subsequent months, a decline in hyperexpanded clone frequencies was noted, and after one year, T-cell counts and TCRbeta diversity were mostly ascribed to newly produced T cells. The high TCRbeta diversity at day 60 in some patients was ascribed to recipient T cells and intrathymic progenitors that had survived conditioning. The apparently early alphabetaT-cell count recovery about two months after transplant was reportedly dependent on only several hundred rapidly expanded clones derived from non-depleted graft cells.

This clonotype was picked up a small number of times. Which antigen it targets is not known. Qualities for individual bases were not recorded, and no much larger clone is one base off. The treatment or condition label on this specimen signifies: allogeneic hematopoietic cell transplantation with graft depleted of TCRalphabeta T cells and CD19 B cells. TCRalphabeta/CD19-depleted allogeneic hematopoietic cell grafts were given to the transplant recipients, all of whom were children. The trim is 4 bases for V and 4 bases for J, with a gap of 17 bases between the germline ends. The CDR3 numbers 16 residues from cysteine through phenylalanine. Kept here is only the CDR3 DNA, which spans 48 bases and is read in frame from base 1. CDR1 is given as MDHEN and CDR2 as SYDVKM, both from the germline V gene. Library preparation employed PCR. TCRdb lists the instrument as Illumina HiSeq 2500. Molecular barcoding was employed in the preparation of TCR libraries, with unique molecular identifiers being used to normalize TCRbeta repertoire quantification. In TCRdb, the public reads were trimmed at Q25 with fastp and aligned with MiXCR, with productive beta chains retained. Here each entry gathers all rows of one CDR3 protein and keeps the most common genes and DNA. This sample holds fewer than 750,000 distinct CDR3 sequences; 25% to 30% were observed only once. Around 36% of the sample goes to the ten largest clones.

The sample consisted of PBMCs, taken before TCRalphabeta/CD19-depleted stem cell transplant. The source is a boy in the first two years of life with Wiskott-Aldrich syndrome, due to receive a stem cell transplant. The V and J genes are TRBV28 and TRBJ2-1, with the D gene too uncertain to name. CDR3 reads: CASSSPRVGGYNEQFF. The DNA sequence is as follows: TGTGCCAGCAGTTCTCCTAGGGTGGGTGGGTACAATGAGCAGTTCTTC.